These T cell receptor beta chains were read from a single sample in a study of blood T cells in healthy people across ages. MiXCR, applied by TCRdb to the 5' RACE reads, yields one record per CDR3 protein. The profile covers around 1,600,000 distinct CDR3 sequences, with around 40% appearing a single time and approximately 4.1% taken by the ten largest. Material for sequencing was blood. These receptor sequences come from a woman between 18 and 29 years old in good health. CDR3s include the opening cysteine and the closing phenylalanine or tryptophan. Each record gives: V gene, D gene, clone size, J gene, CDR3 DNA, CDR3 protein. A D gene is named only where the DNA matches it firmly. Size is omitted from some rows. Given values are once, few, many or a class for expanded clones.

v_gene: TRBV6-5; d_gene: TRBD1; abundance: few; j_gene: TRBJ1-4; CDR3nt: TGTGCCAGCAGTGACTCGGTCAGGGGGGATGAAAAACTGTTTTTT; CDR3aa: CASSDSVRGDEKLFF
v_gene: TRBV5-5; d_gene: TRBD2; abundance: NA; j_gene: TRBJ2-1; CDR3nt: TGTGCCAGCAGCTTGACGGCTAGCGGGAGATATGAGCAGTTCTTC; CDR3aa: CASSLTASGRYEQFF
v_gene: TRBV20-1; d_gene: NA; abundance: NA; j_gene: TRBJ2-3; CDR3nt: TGCAGTGCCACCCGGGACGGGAACACAGATACGCAGTATTTT; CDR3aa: CSATRDGNTDTQYF
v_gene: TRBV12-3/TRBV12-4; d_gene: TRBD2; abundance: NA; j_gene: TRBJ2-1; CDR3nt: TGTGCCAGCAGTGCACGACTAGCGGGGACCCAAACCAATGAGCAGTTCTTC; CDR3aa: CASSARLAGTQTNEQFF
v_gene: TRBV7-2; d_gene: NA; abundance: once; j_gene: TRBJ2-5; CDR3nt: TGTGCCAGCAGCGCCACCGGACGGAATGAGCAGTACTTC; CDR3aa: CASSATGRNEQYF
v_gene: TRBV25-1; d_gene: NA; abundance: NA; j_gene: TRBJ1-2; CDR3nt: TGTGCCAGCACGGCAGCTAACTATGGCTACACCTTC; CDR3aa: CASTAANYGYTF
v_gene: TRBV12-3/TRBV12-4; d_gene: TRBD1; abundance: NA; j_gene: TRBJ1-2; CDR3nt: TGTGCCAGCATCACGGACAGGGTCGGCTATGGCTACACCTTC; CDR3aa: CASITDRVGYGYTF
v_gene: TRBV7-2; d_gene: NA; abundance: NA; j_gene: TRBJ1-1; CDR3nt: TGTGCCAGCAGCTTTGGAGTCTACAGTCTTCGCCTTCGGAATGGCGCTGAAGCTTTCTTT; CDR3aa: CASSFGVYSLRLRNGAEAFF
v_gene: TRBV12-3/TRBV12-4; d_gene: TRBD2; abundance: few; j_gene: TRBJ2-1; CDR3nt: TGTGCCAGCAGTTTCGGTAGCGGGAGTATAAATGAGCAGTTCTTC; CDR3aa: CASSFGSGSINEQFF
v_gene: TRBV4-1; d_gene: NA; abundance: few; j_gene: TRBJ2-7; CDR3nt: TGCGCCAGCAGCCAAGGACACGGATCCTACGAGCAGTACTTC; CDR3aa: CASSQGHGSYEQYF
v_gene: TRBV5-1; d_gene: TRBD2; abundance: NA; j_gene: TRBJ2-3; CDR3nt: TGCGCCAGCAGCCCAAGTCCGGGACTAGCGGGGGATACGCAGTATTTT; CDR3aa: CASSPSPGLAGDTQYF
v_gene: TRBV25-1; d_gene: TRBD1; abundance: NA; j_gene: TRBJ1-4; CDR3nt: TGTGCCAGCAGTCGGACAGGGGGCAGTGAAAAACTGTTTTTT; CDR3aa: CASSRTGGSEKLFF
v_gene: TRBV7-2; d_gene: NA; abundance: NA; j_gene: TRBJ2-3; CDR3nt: TGTGCCAGCAGCTTAATGGGACTTCTCACAGATACGCAGTATTTT; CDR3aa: CASSLMGLLTDTQYF
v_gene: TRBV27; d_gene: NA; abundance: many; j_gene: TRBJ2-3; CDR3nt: TGTGCCAGCATTCTAGATACGCAGTATTTT; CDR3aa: CASILDTQYF
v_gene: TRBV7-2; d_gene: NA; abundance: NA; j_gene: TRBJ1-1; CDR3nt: TGTGCCAGCAGCTCAGATTGGGGGGGCACTGAAGCTTTCTTT; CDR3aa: CASSSDWGGTEAFF
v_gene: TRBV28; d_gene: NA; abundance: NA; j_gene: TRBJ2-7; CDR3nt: TGTGCCAGCAGTTTGGGCGGAGTGGCCAATGAGCAGTACTTC; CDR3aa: CASSLGGVANEQYF
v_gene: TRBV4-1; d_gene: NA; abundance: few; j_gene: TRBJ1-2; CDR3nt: TGCGCCAGCAGCCAATCTGCATCAGACTATGGCTACACCTTC; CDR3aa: CASSQSASDYGYTF
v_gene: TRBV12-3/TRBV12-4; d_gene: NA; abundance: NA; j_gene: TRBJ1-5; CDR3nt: TGTGCCAGCAGTTTTGCAGCGCGGCCTCAGCCCCAGCATTTT; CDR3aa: CASSFAARPQPQHF
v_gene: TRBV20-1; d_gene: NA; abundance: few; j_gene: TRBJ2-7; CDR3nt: TGCAGTGCTAGAGATTCGGCTAGCGGGACAGGCGAGCAGTACTTC; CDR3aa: CSARDSASGTGEQYF
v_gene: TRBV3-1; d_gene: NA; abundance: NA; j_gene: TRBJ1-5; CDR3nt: TGTGCCAGCAGCCAAACGGCCAACCTTAATCAGCCCCAGCATTTT; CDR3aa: CASSQTANLNQPQHF
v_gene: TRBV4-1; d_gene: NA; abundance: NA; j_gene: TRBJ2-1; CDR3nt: TGCGCCAGCAGCCAAGACGGCGGGGCCTCCTACAATGAGCAGTTCTTC; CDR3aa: CASSQDGGASYNEQFF
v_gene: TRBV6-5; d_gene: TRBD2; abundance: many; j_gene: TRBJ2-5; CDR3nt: TGTGCCAGCAGTTACACAGGACTAGCGGGGATTCAAGAGACCCAGTACTTC; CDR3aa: CASSYTGLAGIQETQYF
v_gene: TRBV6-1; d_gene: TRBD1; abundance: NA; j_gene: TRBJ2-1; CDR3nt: TGTGCCAGCAGTGAGGTGGCAGGGGGCTTTGAGCAGTTCTTC; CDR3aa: CASSEVAGGFEQFF
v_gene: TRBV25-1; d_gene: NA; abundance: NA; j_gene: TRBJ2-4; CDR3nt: TGTGCCAGCAGTGAAAGGGGTCGGCCCGGTGGCAAAAACATTCAGTACTTC; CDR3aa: CASSERGRPGGKNIQYF
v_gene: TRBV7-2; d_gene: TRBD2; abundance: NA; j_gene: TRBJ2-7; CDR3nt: TGTGCCAGCAGCGAAGGACTAGCGGGACTTTCCTACGAGCAGTACTTC; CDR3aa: CASSEGLAGLSYEQYF
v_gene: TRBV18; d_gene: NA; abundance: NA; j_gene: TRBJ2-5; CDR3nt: TGTGCCAGCTCACCACACCCTAGGGAGACCCAGTACTTC; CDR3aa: CASSPHPRETQYF
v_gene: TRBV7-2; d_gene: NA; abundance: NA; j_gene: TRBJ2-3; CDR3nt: TGTGCCAGCAGTCCCCGGCCGGGATTCACAGATACGCAGTATTTT; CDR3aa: CASSPRPGFTDTQYF
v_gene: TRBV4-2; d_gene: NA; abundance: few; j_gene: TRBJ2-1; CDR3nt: TGTGCCAGCAGCCAAGATGGCGCCGGTGAGCAGTTCTTC; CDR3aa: CASSQDGAGEQFF
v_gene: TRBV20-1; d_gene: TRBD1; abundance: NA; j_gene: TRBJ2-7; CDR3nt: TGCAGTGCCATGGGACAGCCGGCTGGCGAGCAGTACTTC; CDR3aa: CSAMGQPAGEQYF
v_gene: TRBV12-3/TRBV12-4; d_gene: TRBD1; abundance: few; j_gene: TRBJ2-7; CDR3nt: TGTGCCAGCACCAGGACAGGGGGACCCTACAATGAGCAGTACTTC; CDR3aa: CASTRTGGPYNEQYF
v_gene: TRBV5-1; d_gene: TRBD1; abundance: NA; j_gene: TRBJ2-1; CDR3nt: TGCGCCAGCGGCTTGGGGGACAGGGGTGAGCAGTTCTTC; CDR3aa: CASGLGDRGEQFF
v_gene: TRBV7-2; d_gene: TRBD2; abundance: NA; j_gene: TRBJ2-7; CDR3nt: TGTGCCAGCAGCTTAATTGCGTTAGCGGGAGTGGACGAGCAGTACTTC; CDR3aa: CASSLIALAGVDEQYF
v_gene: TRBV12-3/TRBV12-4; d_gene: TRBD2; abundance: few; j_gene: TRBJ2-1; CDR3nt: TGTGCCAGCAGTTCGCTTAGCGGGGGGGTGAATGGGCAGTTCTTC; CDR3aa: CASSSLSGGVNGQFF
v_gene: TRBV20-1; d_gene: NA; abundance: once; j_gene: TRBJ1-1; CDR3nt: TGCAGTGTTGTTACAGCTGAAGCTTTCTTT; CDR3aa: CSVVTAEAFF
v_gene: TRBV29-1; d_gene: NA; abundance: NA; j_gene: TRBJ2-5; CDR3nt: TGCAGCGTTGATATTCAGCAAGAGACCCAGTACTTC; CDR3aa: CSVDIQQETQYF
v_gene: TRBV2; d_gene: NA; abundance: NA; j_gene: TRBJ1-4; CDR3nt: TGTGACACCACAGGACGGGAAAATGAAAAACTGTTTTTT; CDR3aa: CDTTGRENEKLFF
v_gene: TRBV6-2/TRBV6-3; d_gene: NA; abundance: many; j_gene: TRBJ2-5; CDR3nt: TGTGCCAGCAGCCACAGGGAAGAGACCCAGTACTTC; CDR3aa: CASSHREETQYF
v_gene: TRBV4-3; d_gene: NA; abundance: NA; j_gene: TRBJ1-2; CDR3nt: TGCGCCAGCAGCCAAGCCGAATGGAGCGCTAACTATGGCTACACCTTC; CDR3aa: CASSQAEWSANYGYTF
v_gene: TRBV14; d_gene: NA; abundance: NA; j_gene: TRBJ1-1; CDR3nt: TGTGCCAGCAGCCAAGCAGGGGACACTGAAGCTTTCTTT; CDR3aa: CASSQAGDTEAFF
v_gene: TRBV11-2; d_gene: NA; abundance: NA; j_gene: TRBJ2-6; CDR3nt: TGTGCCAGCAGCCGAATTAGCCGGATGGGGGGCGATACTGGGGCCAACGTCCTGACTTTC; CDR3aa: CASSRISRMGGDTGANVLTF
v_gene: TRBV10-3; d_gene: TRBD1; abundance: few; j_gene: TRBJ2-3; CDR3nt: TGTGCCACCAAACCGGGACAGGGGGCGACAGATACGCAGTATTTT; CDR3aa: CATKPGQGATDTQYF
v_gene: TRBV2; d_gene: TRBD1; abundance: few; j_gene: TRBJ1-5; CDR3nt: TGTGCCAGCAAAACAGGGGCTTATCAGCCCCAGCATTTT; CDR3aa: CASKTGAYQPQHF
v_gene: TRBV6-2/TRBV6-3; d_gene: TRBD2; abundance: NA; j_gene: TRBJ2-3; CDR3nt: TGTGCCAGCAGTTATTACCCTAGCGGGATAACAGATACGCAGTATTTT; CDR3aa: CASSYYPSGITDTQYF
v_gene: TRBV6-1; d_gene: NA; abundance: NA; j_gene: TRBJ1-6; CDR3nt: TGTGCCAGCAGAAGAAGTACGGGAAATTCACCCCTCCACTTT; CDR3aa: CASRRSTGNSPLHF
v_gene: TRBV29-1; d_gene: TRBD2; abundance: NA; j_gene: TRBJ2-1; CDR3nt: TGCAGCGGGCACATAGCGGGAGGATCCTACAATGAGCAGTTCTTC; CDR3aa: CSGHIAGGSYNEQFF
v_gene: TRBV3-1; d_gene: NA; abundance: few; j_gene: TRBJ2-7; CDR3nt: TGTGCCAGCAGCCAAGCTGCTGGGGTCGAGCAGTACTTC; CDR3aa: CASSQAAGVEQYF
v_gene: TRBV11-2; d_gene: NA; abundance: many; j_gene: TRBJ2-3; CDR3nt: TGTGCCAGCAGCTTCGCGACAGATACGCAGTATTTT; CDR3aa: CASSFATDTQYF
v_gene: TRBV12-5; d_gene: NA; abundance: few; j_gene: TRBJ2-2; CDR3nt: TGTGCTAGCGGAGGGGGGGCCAGCACCGGGGAGCTGTTTTTT; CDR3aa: CASGGGASTGELFF
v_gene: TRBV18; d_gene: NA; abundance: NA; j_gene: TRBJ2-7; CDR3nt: TGTGCCAGCTCATTCAGGGCCACCTACAATGAGCAGTACTTC; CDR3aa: CASSFRATYNEQYF
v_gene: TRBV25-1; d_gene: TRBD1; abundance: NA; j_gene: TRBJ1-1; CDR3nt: TGTGCCAGCAGTGCTGCCGGGACAGGGGGCCCTGAAGCTTTCTTT; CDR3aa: CASSAAGTGGPEAFF
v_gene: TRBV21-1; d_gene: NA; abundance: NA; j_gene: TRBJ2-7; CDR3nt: TGTGCCAGCATTTGCCACGAGCAGTACTTC; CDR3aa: CASICHEQYF
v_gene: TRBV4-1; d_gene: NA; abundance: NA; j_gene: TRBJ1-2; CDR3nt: TGCGCCAGCAAACAGCCAGCTAACTATGACTACACCTTC; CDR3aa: CASKQPANYDYTF
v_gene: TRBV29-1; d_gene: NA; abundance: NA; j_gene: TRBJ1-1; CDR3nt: TGCAGCGGCAGGACGGACGGGTGGGGGACTGAAGCTTTCTTT; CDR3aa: CSGRTDGWGTEAFF